These T cell receptor beta chains were read from a single sample in a study of blood T cell repertoires in COVID-19. The repertoire was sequenced with immunoSEQ multiplex PCR; TCRdb's copy has only in-frame clones and lacks some. The sample has 70,000 to 95,000 clones, under 80% seen once; the top ten hold just over 35%. Sequenced: peripheral blood. The source of these receptors is a man in his sixties with COVID-19, enrolled during active disease. Both conserved end residues are part of each CDR3. Each record gives: J gene, V gene, clone size, D gene, CDR3 DNA, CDR3 protein. A D gene is named only where the DNA matches it firmly. For some rows the clone size is stated as once, few or many, or as a class when expanded; others skip it.

TRBJ1-2,TRBV12-3/TRBV12-4,few,NA,TGTGCCAGCAGCCAGGGGTTAGGCGGCTACACCTTC,CASSQGLGGYTF
TRBJ2-1,TRBV6-5,NA,TRBD2,TGTGCCAGCACCCCCGGGACTAGCCTTTACAATGAGCAGTTCTTC,CASTPGTSLYNEQFF
TRBJ2-1,TRBV12-3/TRBV12-4,once,TRBD2,TGTGCCAGCAATCTAGCGGGGGGGGAGCAGTTCTTC,CASNLAGGEQFF
TRBJ2-7,TRBV6-5,NA,TRBD2,TGTGCCAGCAGTTCCTCGGGGACTAGCGCCATAGAGCAGTACTTC,CASSSSGTSAIEQYF
TRBJ1-1,TRBV18,NA,NA,TGTGCCAGCTCACCACCAAACCGGGGGGGGAGCACTGAAGCTTTCTTT,CASSPPNRGGSTEAFF
TRBJ2-1,TRBV5-1,NA,TRBD2,TGCGCCAGCAGCGACGGGACTAGCGATCACAATGAGCAGTTCTTC,CASSDGTSDHNEQFF
TRBJ1-2,TRBV27,NA,NA,TGTGCCAGCAGTTTACAGGGAGGCTATGGCTACACCTTC,CASSLQGGYGYTF
TRBJ2-7,TRBV6-5,NA,NA,TGTGCCAGCAGTCCGAGGGGGGGTTTAGGGGAGCAGTACTTC,CASSPRGGLGEQYF
TRBJ2-1,TRBV7-2,NA,TRBD1,TGTGCCAGCAGCTTAGCCTCCGGGACAGGGCGGAATGAGCAGTTCTTC,CASSLASGTGRNEQFF
TRBJ2-1,TRBV18,NA,NA,TGTGCCAGCTCACCAGAGGCCTACAATGAGCAGTTCTTC,CASSPEAYNEQFF
TRBJ2-7,TRBV20-1,NA,TRBD2,TGCAGTGCTAGGGCCGGGGGGGAGCAGTACTTC,CSARAGGEQYF
TRBJ1-1,TRBV7-9,NA,TRBD1,TGTGCCAGCAGCTTAGGCGTCGACAGGGGCACTGAAGCTTTCTTT,CASSLGVDRGTEAFF
TRBJ2-3,TRBV7-9,NA,TRBD2,TGTGCCAGCAGCTATGGACTCAGCGGGGGGGCCAGAGATACGCAGTATTTT,CASSYGLSGGARDTQYF
TRBJ1-6,TRBV28,NA,NA,TGTGCCAGCGCGGACTTATTGGGTTATAGGTCACCCCTCCACTTT,CASADLLGYRSPLHF
TRBJ1-2,TRBV19,NA,NA,TGTGCCAGTAGTATAGGGCCACAGTCCTATGGCTACACCTTC,CASSIGPQSYGYTF
TRBJ2-5,TRBV2,few,NA,TGTGCCAGCAGACAGGGACCGGGGGAGACCCAGTACTTC,CASRQGPGETQYF
TRBJ1-1,TRBV18,NA,TRBD1,TGTGCCAGCTCAACAACCGGGGACAGTACTTTCTTT,CASSTTGDSTFF
TRBJ2-1,TRBV5-1,NA,TRBD2,TGCGCCAGCACCCTCACCGGGGCTAGCGGGAGGCTGGGTGAGCAGTTCTTC,CASTLTGASGRLGEQFF
TRBJ2-7,TRBV4-1,NA,TRBD2,TGCGCCAGCAGCCGCACGTTGGGACTAGCGGGAGTAAACGAGCAGTACTTC,CASSRTLGLAGVNEQYF
TRBJ2-7,TRBV4-3,NA,NA,TGCGCCAGCAGCCAAGAAATCGGGCGGGCCTACGAGCAGTACTTC,CASSQEIGRAYEQYF
TRBJ1-2,TRBV4-1,NA,TRBD1,TGCGCCAGCACCTTTTCCGGGACAGGGGTCACCTCTAACTATGGCTACACCTTC,CASTFSGTGVTSNYGYTF
TRBJ1-2,TRBV4-1,few,NA,TGCGCCAGCAGCCAGGGCTTAATCGACAGGACCGCTAACTATGGCTACACCTTC,CASSQGLIDRTANYGYTF
TRBJ1-5,TRBV3-1/TRBV3-2,NA,TRBD1,TGTGCCAGCAGCCAGGGACAGGGGGCCGGTCAGCCCCAGCATTTT,CASSQGQGAGQPQHF
TRBJ2-5,TRBV4-2,NA,TRBD1,TGTGCCAGCAGCCAGAACTTGGGACAGGCACTCCAAGAGACCCAGTACTTC,CASSQNLGQALQETQYF
TRBJ2-3,TRBV5-6,NA,NA,TGTGCCAGCCGCCAACACACAGATACGCAGTATTTT,CASRQHTDTQYF
TRBJ1-6,TRBV2,NA,TRBD1,TGTGCCAGCAGTGAATGGGACAGGGGATCACCCCTCCACTTT,CASSEWDRGSPLHF
TRBJ1-3,TRBV11-3,NA,TRBD1,TGTGCCAGCAGCGTAGACAGGGGATCTGGAAACACCATATATTTT,CASSVDRGSGNTIYF
TRBJ2-1,TRBV18,NA,NA,TGTGCCAGCTCACCATTGGCAGGGCGGAATGAGCAGTTCTTC,CASSPLAGRNEQFF
TRBJ2-5,TRBV11-3,NA,NA,TGTGCCAGCAGCTTAGATGGCCGGACCCAGTACTTC,CASSLDGRTQYF
TRBJ2-3,TRBV5-1,NA,TRBD1,TGCGCCAGCAGCCGGGGCCAGGGGGTAGATACGCAGTATTTT,CASSRGQGVDTQYF
TRBJ1-2,TRBV5-6,NA,TRBD1,TGTGCCAGCAGCATAGGACAGGGCACTAACTATGGCTACACCTTC,CASSIGQGTNYGYTF
TRBJ2-7,TRBV19,NA,NA,TGTGCCAGTAGTATCCGGACTGAGTCCTACGAGCAGTACTTC,CASSIRTESYEQYF
TRBJ2-5,TRBV3-1/TRBV3-2,once,TRBD2,TGTGCCAGCAGCCAAGATCGGATATTAGGCGGGAGGGAGTCGGGGACCCAGTACTTC,CASSQDRILGGRESGTQYF
TRBJ1-6,TRBV5-1,NA,TRBD1,TGCGCCAGCAGCGGGGACAGAACCGATTCACCCCTCCACTTT,CASSGDRTDSPLHF
TRBJ2-3,TRBV5-1,few,NA,TGCGCCAGCAGCCCTGGGGGGGGGCCTGATACGCAGTATTTT,CASSPGGGPDTQYF
TRBJ1-4,TRBV19,few,NA,TGTGCCAGTAGTATCCTTTCAGGGGCAACTAATGAAAAACTGTTTTTT,CASSILSGATNEKLFF
TRBJ1-1,TRBV5-8,NA,NA,TGTGCCAGCAGCTTAACGGTGAACACTGAAGCTTTCTTT,CASSLTVNTEAFF
TRBJ2-1,TRBV5-1,few,TRBD1,TGCGCCAGCAGCTTGGAAGGGACCCAGGGGGATGAGCAGTTCTTC,CASSLEGTQGDEQFF
TRBJ2-7,TRBV6-5,NA,TRBD1,TGTGCCAGCGGCGGACAGGTGGACCACGAGCAGTACTTC,CASGGQVDHEQYF
TRBJ2-6,TRBV19,once,NA,TGTGCCAGTAGTTCCCTCAGGGGGGCTGGGGCCAACGTCCTGACTTTC,CASSSLRGAGANVLTF
TRBJ2-5,TRBV5-1,NA,NA,TGCGCCAGCAGCTTTGGACTGTACCAAGAGACCCAGTACTTC,CASSFGLYQETQYF